Listed below are T cell receptor beta chains from one sample, sequenced in a study of cytomegalovirus exposure and HLA in healthy donors. Sequencing was performed with immunoSEQ multiplex PCR; in TCRdb, only in-frame clones are kept and a portion is missing. The listing contains approximately 77,000 clones. The sample taken for sequencing was PBMCs. Receptor source: a man aged 30 to 45 in good health and CMV-seronegative. Each CDR3 is given without its conserved first and last residue. The D gene is left open where the match is weak.

v_call: TRBV21-1
j_call: TRBJ2-5
d_call: NA
cdr3_aa: ASSKVNLGGHQETQY

v_call: TRBV5-1
j_call: TRBJ1-2
d_call: NA
cdr3_aa: ASSLQGFGYT

v_call: TRBV28
j_call: TRBJ1-2
d_call: NA
cdr3_aa: ASSGGRDYGYT

v_call: TRBV7-9
j_call: TRBJ1-2
d_call: TRBD1
cdr3_aa: ASSLAGTAYGYT

v_call: TRBV28
j_call: TRBJ1-6
d_call: TRBD1
cdr3_aa: ASRPTGNDSPLH

v_call: TRBV6-5
j_call: TRBJ1-6
d_call: TRBD1
cdr3_aa: ASSYRGQDSPLH

v_call: TRBV6-5
j_call: TRBJ2-1
d_call: TRBD1
cdr3_aa: ASSSGTGDLLEQF

v_call: TRBV5-5
j_call: TRBJ2-7
d_call: NA
cdr3_aa: ASSARQSNYEQY

v_call: TRBV4-3
j_call: TRBJ2-7
d_call: NA
cdr3_aa: ASSQDAKGAESSYEQY

v_call: TRBV7-3
j_call: TRBJ1-5
d_call: TRBD1
cdr3_aa: ASSPRRQGSGNQPQH

v_call: TRBV28
j_call: TRBJ2-7
d_call: NA
cdr3_aa: ASTLSSYEQY

v_call: TRBV5-1
j_call: TRBJ2-1
d_call: TRBD1
cdr3_aa: ASSLDVTGGLSYNEQF

v_call: TRBV7-9
j_call: TRBJ1-1
d_call: NA
cdr3_aa: ASSPPQGYTEAF

v_call: TRBV18
j_call: TRBJ1-1
d_call: NA
cdr3_aa: ASSPDLNTEAF

v_call: TRBV5-1
j_call: TRBJ1-2
d_call: TRBD1
cdr3_aa: ASSLEGQGAGSDGYT

v_call: TRBV4-1
j_call: TRBJ1-4
d_call: NA
cdr3_aa: ASSQVRGLEKLF

v_call: TRBV5-1
j_call: TRBJ2-5
d_call: NA
cdr3_aa: ASSLVSVPRGTQY

v_call: TRBV5-1
j_call: TRBJ2-1
d_call: TRBD2
cdr3_aa: ASSFQAGGVNEQF

v_call: TRBV6-5
j_call: TRBJ2-7
d_call: NA
cdr3_aa: ASRFRQDPWYEQY

v_call: TRBV6-5
j_call: TRBJ1-4
d_call: NA
cdr3_aa: ASSTRGGGYEKLF

v_call: TRBV28
j_call: TRBJ2-5
d_call: NA
cdr3_aa: ASSSGAWFQETQY

v_call: TRBV5-1
j_call: TRBJ1-2
d_call: TRBD1
cdr3_aa: ASSPLGRGTYGYT

v_call: TRBV6-5
j_call: TRBJ1-2
d_call: NA
cdr3_aa: ASSLREDYGYT

v_call: TRBV6-6
j_call: TRBJ2-7
d_call: TRBD2
cdr3_aa: ASSYSPSGSYEQY

v_call: TRBV30
j_call: TRBJ1-1
d_call: NA
cdr3_aa: AWSGGNEAF

v_call: TRBV9
j_call: TRBJ2-2
d_call: TRBD2
cdr3_aa: ASSVGLAASTGELF

v_call: TRBV11-2
j_call: TRBJ2-3
d_call: TRBD1
cdr3_aa: ASSLIQGAPDTQY

v_call: TRBV2
j_call: TRBJ2-2
d_call: NA
cdr3_aa: ASRTLAFGGELF

v_call: TRBV6-5
j_call: TRBJ2-1
d_call: NA
cdr3_aa: ASSANTYNEQF

v_call: TRBV25-1
j_call: TRBJ1-4
d_call: NA
cdr3_aa: ASSEYRSRTNEKLF

v_call: TRBV6-5
j_call: TRBJ1-1
d_call: NA
cdr3_aa: ASRKGSTAEAF